This record covers a single T cell receptor beta chain. The data are from a study of shared clonotypes between healthy human individuals. Study-wide background: There were three CD4 naive, three CD4 memory, two CD8 naive and one CD8 memory plates per donor.

Produced via immunoSEQ multiplex PCR; TCRdb's table is partial and in-frame only. The data show approximately 100,000 clones, less than 75% seen once. The length of the CDR3 is 14 residues. CDR1 is SEHNR and CDR2 is FQNEAQ in the germline V gene (reference sequence). V was clipped by 4 bases and J by 2 bases, with 10 bases between them. This TCR was recovered from a woman in her 30s in good health. The sequencing input was memory CD8+ T cells sorted from blood. Subset in this sample: CD45RO+ cells pooled with CCR7-negative TemRA cells. The chain uses TRBV7-9 and TRBJ2-3; tentatively, D is TRBD1 (6 bases). The CDR3 spells CASSSQGFTDTQYF. CDR3 nucleotide sequence: TGTGCCAGCAGCTCACAGGGTTTCACAGATACGCAGTATTTT.